This TCR beta chain originates from a study of blood T cell repertoires in COVID-19. Background on the study: T cells, B-cell-depleted T cells, or PBMCs provided the cDNA or gDNA that served as material.

Sequencing was performed with immunoSEQ multiplex PCR; in TCRdb, only in-frame clones are kept and a portion is missing. The repertoire holds about 370,000 clones, 80% to 90% seen once, with 2.5% to 3.5% in the top ten. The CDR3 is made up of 15 amino acids. Germline values: CDR1 SGHRS, CDR2 YFSETQ. J gave up 9 bases and V 4 bases, and 9 bases lay outside the gene matches. The sequence was collected from a woman aged 25 to 39 with COVID-19, enrolled during active disease. The chain has TRBV5-1 and TRBJ1-6; 8 positions agree with TRBD1. The source material was peripheral blood. CDR3 bases: TGCGCCAGCAGCCGAGACAGGGGATATGCTTCACCCCTCCACTTT. Amino acid sequence: CASSRDRGYASPLHF.